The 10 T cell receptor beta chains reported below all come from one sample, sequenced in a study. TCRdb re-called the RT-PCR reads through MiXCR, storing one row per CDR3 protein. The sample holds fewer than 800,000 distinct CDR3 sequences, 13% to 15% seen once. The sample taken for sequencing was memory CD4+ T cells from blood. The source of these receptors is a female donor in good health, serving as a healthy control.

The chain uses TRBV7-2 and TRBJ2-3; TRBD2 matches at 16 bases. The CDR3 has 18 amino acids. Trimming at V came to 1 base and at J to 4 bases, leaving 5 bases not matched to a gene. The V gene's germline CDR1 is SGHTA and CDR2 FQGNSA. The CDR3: CASSLVGGTSGGADTQYF. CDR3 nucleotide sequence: TGTGCCAGCAGCTTAGTTGGTGGGACTAGCGGGGGGGCAGATACGCAGTATTTT.

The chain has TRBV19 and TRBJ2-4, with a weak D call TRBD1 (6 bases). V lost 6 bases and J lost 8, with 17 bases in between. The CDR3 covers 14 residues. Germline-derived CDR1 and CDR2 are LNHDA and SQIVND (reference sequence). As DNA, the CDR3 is TGTGCCAGTAGCGACCAACAGGGTAGCGACATTCAGTACTTC. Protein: CASSDQQGSDIQYF. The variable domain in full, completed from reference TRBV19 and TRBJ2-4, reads DGGITQSPKYLFRKEGQNVTLSCEQNLNHDAMYWYRQDPGQGLRLIYYSQIVNDFQKGDIAEGYSVSREKKESFPLTVTSAQKNPTAFYLCASSDQQGSDIQYFGAGTRLSVL.

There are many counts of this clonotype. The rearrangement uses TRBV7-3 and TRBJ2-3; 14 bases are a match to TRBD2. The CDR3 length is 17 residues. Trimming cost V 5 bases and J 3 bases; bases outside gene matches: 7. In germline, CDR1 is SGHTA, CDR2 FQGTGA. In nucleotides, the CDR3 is TGTGCCAGCAGCACCCGGACTAGCGGGAGGTTTACAGATACGCAGTATTTT. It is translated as CASSTRTSGRFTDTQYF.

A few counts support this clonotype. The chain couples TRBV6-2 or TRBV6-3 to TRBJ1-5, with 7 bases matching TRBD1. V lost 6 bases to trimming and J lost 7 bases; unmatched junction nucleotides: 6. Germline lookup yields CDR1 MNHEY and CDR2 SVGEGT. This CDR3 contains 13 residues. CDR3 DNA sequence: TGTGCCAGCAGAGGCGACAGGGCACAGCCCCAGCATTTT. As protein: CASRGDRAQPQHF.

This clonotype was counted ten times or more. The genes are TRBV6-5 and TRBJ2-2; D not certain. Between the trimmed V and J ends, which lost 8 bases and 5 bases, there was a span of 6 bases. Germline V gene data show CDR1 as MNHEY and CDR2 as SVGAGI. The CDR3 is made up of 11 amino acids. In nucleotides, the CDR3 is TGTGCCAGCGGAGTAACCGGGGAGCTGTTTTTT. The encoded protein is CASGVTGELFF.

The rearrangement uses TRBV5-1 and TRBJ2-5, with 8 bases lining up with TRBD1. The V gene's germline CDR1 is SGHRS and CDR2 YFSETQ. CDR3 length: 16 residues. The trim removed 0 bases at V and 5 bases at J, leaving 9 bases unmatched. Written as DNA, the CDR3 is TGCGCCAGCAGCTTGGCGGCGACAGGGGTCGGGGAGACCCAGTACTTC. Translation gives CASSLAATGVGETQYF.

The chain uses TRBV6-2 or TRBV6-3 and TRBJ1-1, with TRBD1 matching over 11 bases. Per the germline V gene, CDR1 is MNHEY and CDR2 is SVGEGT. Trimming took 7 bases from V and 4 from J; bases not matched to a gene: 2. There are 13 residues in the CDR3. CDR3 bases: TGTGCCAGCACCGGACAGGGGGCCACTGAAGCTTTCTTT. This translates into CASTGQGATEAFF.

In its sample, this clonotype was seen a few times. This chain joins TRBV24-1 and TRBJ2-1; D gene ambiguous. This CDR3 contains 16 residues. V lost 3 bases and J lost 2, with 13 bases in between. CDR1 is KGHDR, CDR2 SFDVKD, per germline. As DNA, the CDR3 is TGTGCCACCAGTGATGCCGGGCCACTAACCTACAATGAGCAGTTCTTC. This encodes CATSDAGPLTYNEQFF.

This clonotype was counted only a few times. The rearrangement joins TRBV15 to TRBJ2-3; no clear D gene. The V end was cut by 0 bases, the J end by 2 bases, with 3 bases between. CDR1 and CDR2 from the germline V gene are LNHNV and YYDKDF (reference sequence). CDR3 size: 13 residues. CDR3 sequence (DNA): TGTGCCACCAGCAGAGATGACACAGATACGCAGTATTTT. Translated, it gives CATSRDDTDTQYF.

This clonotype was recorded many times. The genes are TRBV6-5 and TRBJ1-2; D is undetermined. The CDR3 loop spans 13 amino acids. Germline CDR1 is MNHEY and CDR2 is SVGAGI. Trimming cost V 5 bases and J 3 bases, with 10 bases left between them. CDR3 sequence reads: CASSVPGDYGYTF. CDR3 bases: TGTGCCAGCAGTGTCCCTGGGGACTATGGCTACACCTTC.